This entry concerns a single TCR beta chain. Antigen: not known. PBMCs were isolated at a quantity of at least 7 million per sample. This CDR3 contains 12 residues. V was pared by 5 bases and J by 8 bases, with 12 bases between. The data were obtained in a study of blood T cells in healthy people across ages. Study-level results: It was the long-lived donors that had more naive CD4+ cells and higher diversity than aged donors.

The authors ran a second PCR of about 6 to 11 cycles using a sample-barcoded 5' primer and a J-beta primer mix. TCRdb re-called the 5' RACE reads through MiXCR, storing one row per CDR3 protein. The sample records around 1,700,000 distinct CDR3 sequences, 28% being singletons. Input material: blood. This TCR derives from a woman aged 25 to 39 in good health. The chain couples TRBV12-3 or TRBV12-4 to TRBJ1-2; D gene uncertain. CDR3 loop: CASSLNKGGYTF. In DNA form, the CDR3 reads TGTGCCAGCAGTCTGAATAAAGGGGGCTACACCTTC.